What follows is one T cell receptor (beta chain) and its context. The antigen this receptor binds is unknown. Within one base of it there is no much larger clone, and no base qualities were kept. The data stem from a study of blood T cell repertoires in COVID-19 (dated by TCRdb to the early 2020s). For context, the study as a whole: Samples covering the acute and convalescent phases of COVID-19 were provided by collaborators in the United States, Italy and Spain. The material from the prospective study consisted of cDNA or gDNA derived from T cells, B-cell-depleted T cells, or PBMCs. The dataset comprised deeply sampled blood TCRbeta repertoires from subjects exposed to, actively infected with, or recovered from COVID-19. A freely available public database, intended as a resource for researchers studying the immune response to SARS-CoV-2, is where the repertoires were released. Samples were obtained from the ongoing ImmuneRACE study (first 160 participants) and from some 1,300 subjects provided by 6 global collaborators. Nearly every sample came with metadata listing a de-identified subject ID, COVID-19 status, age in years and sex. Where HLA class I and class II types were available, the types were taken from metadata supplied by the sample provider, not from assay-based typing. Beyond this particular receptor, the publication reports: The amount of clinical and demographic metadata varied by source and participant and was provided uncurated.

The immunoSEQ Assay, a bias-controlled multiplex PCR, was used to amplify TCRbeta CDR3 regions from genomic DNA. Processing in the source paper ran as follows. The number of nucleated cells in each sample was estimated by amplification of reference gene primers within the assay. To quantify the absolute abundance of each unique TCRbeta CDR3 rearrangement, sequence reads were collapsed and filtered. For each sample, productive Simpson clonality was calculated as the square root of Simpson's diversity index over productive rearrangements. TCRdb provides this immuneACCESS table in a form limited to in-frame rearrangements. Some clones are lacking; in checked studies, under half of them reflect an unresolved V gene, and why the rest are absent is not known. V and J calls plus clone size are reproduced from that table; the DNA served to infer D and trimming. The sample table records about 260,000 clones; roughly 87% of these occur just once. The ten largest clones take up roughly 2.4% of the sample.

A second Seattle source provided samples from volunteer blood donors who had recovered from COVID-19. Collaborating institutions collected whole blood in K2EDTA tubes following their own protocols. Collaborator samples were shipped for TCRbeta analysis as frozen whole blood, isolated PBMCs, or DNA extracted from either sample type. V is reduced by 2 bases and J by 0 bases, leaving a spacing of 18 bases between them. The cysteine opens and the phenylalanine closes a CDR3 of 18 amino acids. Only CDR3 DNA remains: 54 bases, in frame from the first base. CDR1 is given as SGHDT and CDR2 as YYEEEE, both from the germline V gene.

The TCR was taken from a woman aged 45-65 years who had recovered from COVID-19. The sample consisted of peripheral blood. The chain couples TRBV5-6 to TRBJ1-5; there is no confident call for the D gene. The CDR3 sequence is CASSFSPLYDYSNQPQHF. In nucleotides, the sequence is TGTGCCAGCAGCTTCAGTCCTTTGTACGATTATAGCAATCAGCCCCAGCATTTT.